This T cell receptor (beta chain) was identified in a study of blood T cell repertoires in COVID-19. Study as a whole: The origin of the acute and convalescent COVID-19 samples was the United States, Italy and Spain. From T cells, B-cell-depleted T cells, or PBMCs came the material, which was cDNA or gDNA.

This CDR3 is 15 amino acids long. Original handling: Amplification of reference gene primers provided the estimated nucleated cell counts. Some clones are missing from TCRdb's copy, which holds only in-frame ones; the method was immunoSEQ multiplex PCR. V and J calls and clone size are as listed in that table; D and trimming were resolved from the DNA. The sample lists 14,000 or so clones, around 70% occurring once. The source material was peripheral blood. The rearrangement uses TRBV1 and TRBJ2-5; TRBD2, the table's D call, was not compared with the DNA. TRBV1 is flagged as a pseudogene. This TCR was recovered from a boy aged 2 to 10 with active or convalescent COVID-19. The CDR3 reads CTSSLLAGVRETQYF. The CDR3 coding sequence is TGCACCAGCAGCCTGCTAGCGGGAGTTCGAGAGACCCAGTACTTC.